What follows are 12 T cell receptor beta chains derived from one specimen sequenced in a study of response to subunit inactivated influenza vaccine. TCRdb itself ran the RT-PCR reads through MiXCR, one entry per CDR3 protein. Among about 570,000 distinct CDR3 sequences listed, about 11% were seen once. These data also formed part of another study, on T cells expressing NK-cell markers. From that second work: TCR beta libraries carry UMIs added by 5'RACE template switching.

This specimen consisted of PBMCs from blood, obtained on the day of vaccination. All receptors derive from a middle-aged man who received an inactivated influenza vaccine.

V and J are TRBV5-1 and TRBJ1-4, with a possible D match to TRBD1 (6 bases). V was cut by 7 bases and J by 5 bases, with 12 bases left in between. The CDR3 extends over 13 amino acids. CDR1 is SGHRS, CDR2 YFSETQ, per germline. The CDR3 DNA sequence: TGCGCCAGCGGCCCCGGACAGAATGAAAAACTGTTTTTT. Translating it yields CASGPGQNEKLFF.

The V call is TRBV11-2, the J call TRBJ2-5; 9 positions match TRBD1. CDR1 and CDR2 (germline): SGHAT, FQNNGV. The CDR3 runs to 16 residues. The V and J ends lost 1 base and 5 bases, in that order; junction bases with no gene match: 8. The CDR3 region is CASSLGGTGRSETQYF. In DNA form, the CDR3 reads TGTGCCAGCAGCTTAGGGGGGACAGGGAGGTCGGAGACCCAGTACTTC.

This clonotype was counted many times. The chain couples TRBV28 to TRBJ2-7; D is possibly TRBD1 or TRBD2 (5 bases each). CDR1 is MDHEN, CDR2 SYDVKM, per germline. CDR3 size: 13 residues. V lost 2 bases and J 4 bases, leaving 9 bases between the germline ends. The CDR3 nucleotides are TGTGCCAGCAGTTTAGTGGGACCTTACGAGCAGTACTTC. Protein sequence: CASSLVGPYEQYF.

The V call is TRBV20-1, the J call TRBJ1-6; tentatively, D is TRBD1 (5 bases). The CDR3 contains 15 residues. The germline V gene has CDR1 DFQATT and CDR2 SNEGSKA (reference sequence). The V end was cut by 1 base, the J end by 6 bases, with 13 bases between. The CDR3 region is CSARVGGTANSPLHF. The CDR3 DNA reads TGCAGTGCTAGAGTGGGAGGGACCGCTAATTCACCCCTCCACTTT.

The chain uses TRBV20-1 and TRBJ2-7; tentative D call: TRBD1 (6 bases). V gave up 2 bases and J gave up 2 bases, with 13 bases separating them. The CDR3 consists of 14 residues. Germline V CDR1 and CDR2: DFQATT, SNEGSKA (reference sequence). CDR3 sequence reads: CSARNRDTAYEQYF. The CDR3 coding sequence is TGCAGTGCTAGAAACCGGGACACGGCCTACGAGCAGTACTTC.

V usage is TRBV9 and J usage is TRBJ2-3; 11 bases align to TRBD2. The V gene end was trimmed by 4 bases and the J gene end by 4 bases; junction bases not matched to a gene: 8. Germline values: CDR1 SGDLS, CDR2 YYNGEE. The CDR3 consists of 16 residues. The CDR3 region has the DNA TGTGCCAGCAGCCCGCAGACACTAGCGGGAGCAGATACGCAGTATTTT. It yields the protein CASSPQTLAGADTQYF.

The rearrangement links TRBV6-1 to TRBJ2-1, with 8 bases that match TRBD1. The CDR3 has 16 amino acids. Germline V gene lookup returns CDR1 MNHNS and CDR2 SASEGT. Trimming removed 4 bases from V and 9 bases from J; junction bases left unmatched: 14. CDR3 sequence (DNA): TGTGCCAGCAGTGCGCCCCGGACAGGGATGTTAAGTGAGCAGTTCTTC. Residues: CASSAPRTGMLSEQFF.

This clonotype has more than one count but fewer than ten. The chain joins TRBV4-3 to TRBJ1-3; D not resolved. This CDR3 is 19 amino acids long. The V end lost 0 bases, the J end lost 0 bases, and 18 bases lay between the germline ends. Germline V gives CDR1 LGHNA, CDR2 YSLEER. DNA of the CDR3: TGCGCCAGCAGCCAAGATGCCCACTTAGGACGTGGCTCTGGAAACACCATATATTTT. It codes for CASSQDAHLGRGSGNTIYF.

At least ten counts were recorded for this clonotype. The J gene is TRBJ2-7, the V gene TRBV12-3 or TRBV12-4, with 11 bases fitting TRBD2. Trimming removed 3 bases from V and 6 bases from J; junction bases left unmatched: 4. The CDR3 length is 14 residues. The CDR3 DNA reads as TGTGCCAGCAGTTTTAGTACTAGCGGGGGCGAGCAGTACTTC. Translation gives CASSFSTSGGEQYF.

This clonotype was seen a handful of times. This rearrangement joins TRBV20-1 to TRBJ2-4, with D maybe TRBD1 (6 bases). V shed 0 bases and J shed 0 bases, with 15 bases lying between them. Germline V lookup: CDR1 DFQATT, CDR2 SNEGSKA (reference sequence). This CDR3 comprises 17 residues. This CDR3 reads CSARDYAGTLAKNIQYF. The CDR3 nucleotides are TGCAGTGCTAGAGATTACGCAGGGACATTAGCCAAAAACATTCAGTACTTC.

J is TRBJ2-7 and V is TRBV5-6; D is undetermined. The V gene lost 0 bases and the J gene lost 10 bases, with 11 bases spanning the gap. Per the germline V gene, CDR1 is SGHDT and CDR2 is YYEEEE. The CDR3 length is 12 residues. The CDR3 loop reads CASSLGRQSQYF. In nucleotides, the CDR3 is TGTGCCAGCAGCTTGGGACGACAAAGCCAGTACTTC.

This clonotype was found many times. This sequence joins TRBV27 and TRBJ2-7, with D tentatively TRBD1 (7 bases). Germline loops: CDR1 MNHEY, CDR2 SMNVEV (reference sequence). V shed 8 bases and J shed 4 bases, with 18 bases lying between them. The CDR3 is made up of 14 amino acids. DNA for the CDR3: TGTGCCAGCTCTCGGGCAGGGGGGCTATACGAGCAGTACTTC. Translated, it gives CASSRAGGLYEQYF.